Each of the 4 T cell receptor beta chains below was sequenced from the same sample in a study of Ad26.COV2.S vaccination and SARS-CoV-2 variants. The treatment is: roughly 20 received Ad26.COV2.S at low or high dose, single or two shots; 5 received placebo; per-sample allocation not given. Day 63 after the first vaccine or placebo injection was the time point for sampling. Assay used: immunoSEQ multiplex PCR; TCRdb lists only in-frame clones, some missing. The data show about 430,000 clones, approximately 90% seen once. The material was peripheral blood, obtained in a trial of Ad26.COV2.S vaccine versus placebo. The receptors originated from a person aged 18-60 years who received the Ad26.COV2.S COVID-19 vaccine or a placebo.

The rearrangement joins TRBV4-3 to TRBJ2-7; 9 bases align to TRBD1. This CDR3 has 14 residues. V was clipped by 1 base and J by 3 bases; unmatched bases: 1. Germline V gene lookup returns CDR1 LGHNA and CDR2 YSLEER. CDR3 bases: TGCGCCAGCAGCCAAGGGACAGGGGTCTACGAGCAGTACTTC. Translating it yields CASSQGTGVYEQYF.

This chain links TRBV4-3 with TRBJ2-7, with 12 bases matching TRBD2. The CDR3 totals 15 residues. The trim removed 3 bases at V and 6 bases at J, leaving 6 bases unmatched. Germline loops: CDR1 LGHNA, CDR2 YSLEER. In DNA form, the CDR3 reads TGCGCCAGCAGCCACCTAGCGGGAGGGCCAACCGAGCAGTACTTC. Translated: CASSHLAGGPTEQYF.

This clone was found a few times. The V call is TRBV5-4, the J call TRBJ2-7, with unresolved D. The CDR3 covers 14 residues. The germline CDR1 and CDR2 sequences are SGHNT and YYREEE (reference sequence). V lost 0 bases, J lost 6 bases, and 13 bases lay in between. Written as DNA, the CDR3 is TGTGCCAGCAGCTTGGGCCCTTACGGCGGCGAGCAGTACTTC. Translating it yields CASSLGPYGGEQYF.

The V gene is TRBV7-2, the J gene TRBJ2-7, with TRBD1 identical over 7 bases. Germline V lookup: CDR1 SGHTA, CDR2 FQGNSA. The CDR3 is made up of 15 amino acids. The ends lost 4 bases at V and 4 bases at J; junction bases unmatched: 10. The CDR3 sequence is CASSSLQGSSYEQYF. CDR3 DNA: TGTGCCAGCAGCTCTCTACAGGGGTCGTCTTACGAGCAGTACTTC.